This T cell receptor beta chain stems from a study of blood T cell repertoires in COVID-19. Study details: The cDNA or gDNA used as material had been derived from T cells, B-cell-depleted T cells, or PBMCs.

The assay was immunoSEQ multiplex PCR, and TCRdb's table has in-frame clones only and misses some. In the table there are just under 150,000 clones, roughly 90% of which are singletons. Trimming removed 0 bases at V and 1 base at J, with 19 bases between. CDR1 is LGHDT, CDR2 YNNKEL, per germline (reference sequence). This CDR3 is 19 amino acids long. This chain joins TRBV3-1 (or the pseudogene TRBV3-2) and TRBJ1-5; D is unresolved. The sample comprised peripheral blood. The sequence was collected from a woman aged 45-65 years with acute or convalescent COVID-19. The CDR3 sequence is CASSQDTQVTESSNQPQHF. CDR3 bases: TGTGCCAGCAGCCAAGATACGCAGGTCACTGAAAGCAGCAATCAGCCCCAGCATTTT.